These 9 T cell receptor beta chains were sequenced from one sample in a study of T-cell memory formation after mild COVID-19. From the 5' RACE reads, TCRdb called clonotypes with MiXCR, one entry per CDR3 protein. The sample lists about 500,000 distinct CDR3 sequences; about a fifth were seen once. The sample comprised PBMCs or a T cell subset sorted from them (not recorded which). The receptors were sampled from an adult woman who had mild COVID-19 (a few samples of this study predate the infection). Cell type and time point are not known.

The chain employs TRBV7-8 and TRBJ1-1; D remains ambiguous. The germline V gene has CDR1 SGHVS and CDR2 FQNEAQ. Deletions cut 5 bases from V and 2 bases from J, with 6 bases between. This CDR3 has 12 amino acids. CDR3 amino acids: CASSHSNTEAFF. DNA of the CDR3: TGTGCCAGCAGCCACAGTAACACTGAAGCTTTCTTT.

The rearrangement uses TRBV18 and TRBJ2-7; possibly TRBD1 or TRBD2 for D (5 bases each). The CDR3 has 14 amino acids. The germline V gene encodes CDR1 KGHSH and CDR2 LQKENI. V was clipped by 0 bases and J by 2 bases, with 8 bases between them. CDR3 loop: CASSPPGAPYEQYF. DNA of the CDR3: TGTGCCAGCTCACCACCCGGGGCCCCCTACGAGCAGTACTTC.

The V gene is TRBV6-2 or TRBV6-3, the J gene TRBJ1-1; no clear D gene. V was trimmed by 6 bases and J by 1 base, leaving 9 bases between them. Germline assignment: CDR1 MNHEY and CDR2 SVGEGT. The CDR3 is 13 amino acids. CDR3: CASRVKGNTEAFF. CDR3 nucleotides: TGTGCCAGCAGGGTTAAAGGGAACACTGAAGCTTTCTTT.

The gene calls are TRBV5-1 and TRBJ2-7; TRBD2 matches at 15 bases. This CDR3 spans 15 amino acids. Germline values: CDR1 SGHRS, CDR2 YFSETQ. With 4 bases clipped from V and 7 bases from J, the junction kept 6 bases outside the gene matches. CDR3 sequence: CASSSGTSGGLEQYF. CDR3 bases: TGCGCCAGCAGCAGCGGGACTAGCGGGGGGCTTGAGCAGTACTTC.

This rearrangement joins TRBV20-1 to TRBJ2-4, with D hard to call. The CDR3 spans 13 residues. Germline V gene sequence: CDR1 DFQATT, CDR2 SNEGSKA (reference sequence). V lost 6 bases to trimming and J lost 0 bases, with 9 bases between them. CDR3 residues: CSAPSLAKNIQYF. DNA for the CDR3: TGCAGTGCCCCATCGCTAGCCAAAAACATTCAGTACTTC.

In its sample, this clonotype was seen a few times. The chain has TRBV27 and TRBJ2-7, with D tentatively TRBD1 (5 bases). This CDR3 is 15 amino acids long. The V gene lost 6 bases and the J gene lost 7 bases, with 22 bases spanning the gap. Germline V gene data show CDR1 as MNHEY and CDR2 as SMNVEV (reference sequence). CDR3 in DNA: TGTGCCAGCAGCAAATCACAGGATCTCTATTGGGAGCAGTACTTC. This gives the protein CASSKSQDLYWEQYF.

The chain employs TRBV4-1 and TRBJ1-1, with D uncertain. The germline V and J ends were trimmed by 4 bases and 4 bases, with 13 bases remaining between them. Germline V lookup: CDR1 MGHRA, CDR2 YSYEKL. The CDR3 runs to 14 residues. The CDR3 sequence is CASSRSVSGTEAFF. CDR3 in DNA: TGCGCCAGCAGCCGATCTGTATCGGGCACTGAAGCTTTCTTT.

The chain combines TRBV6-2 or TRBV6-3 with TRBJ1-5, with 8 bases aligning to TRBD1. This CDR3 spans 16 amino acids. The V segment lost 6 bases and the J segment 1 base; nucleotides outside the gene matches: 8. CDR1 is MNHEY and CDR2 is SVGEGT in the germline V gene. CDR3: CASRPWTGSSNQPQHF. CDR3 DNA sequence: TGTGCCAGCAGACCCTGGACAGGGTCGAGCAATCAGCCCCAGCATTTT.

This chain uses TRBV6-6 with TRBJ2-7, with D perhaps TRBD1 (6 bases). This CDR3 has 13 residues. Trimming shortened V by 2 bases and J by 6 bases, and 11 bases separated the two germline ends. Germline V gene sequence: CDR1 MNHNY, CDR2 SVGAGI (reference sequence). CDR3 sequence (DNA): TGTGCCAGCAGTTACCCGGACAGTGGCGAGCAGTACTTC. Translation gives CASSYPDSGEQYF.